Presented here are 30 T cell receptor beta chains from one specimen sequenced in a study of quantifying T cell responses using KT2 cells. On the study more broadly: cDNA was made from DNase-treated RNA using alpha and beta constant primers.

A single-stranded UMI oligo with SP2 sequence was ligated to cDNA 3' ends. The first PCR ran roughly 4 cycles with an equimolar RC1.1 and RC1.2 beta primer mix. TCRdb called the UMI-ligation and nested PCR reads again in MiXCR, with one record for every CDR3 protein. The repertoire includes under 35,000 distinct CDR3 sequences, under 13% of them detected once, and about 9.9% sits in the top ten. The specimen sequenced was PBMCs spiked with cells of the T cell clone KT2. The receptors shown here come from a human donor.

A few counts support this clonotype. The chain is built from TRBV2 and TRBJ2-3, with 9 positions matching TRBD1. V was clipped by 6 bases and J by 2 bases; unmatched bases: 9. The V gene's germline CDR1 is SNHLY and CDR2 FYNNEI. The CDR3 consists of 16 residues. The CDR3 nucleotides read TGTGCCAGCAGCCCGGGACAGGGAACCTCCACAGATACGCAGTATTTT. This gives the protein CASSPGQGTSTDTQYF.

This clonotype was counted at least ten times. This chain uses TRBV4-1 with TRBJ2-6; D is undetermined. The V gene's germline CDR1 is MGHRA and CDR2 YSYEKL. V lost 5 bases and J lost 3, with 2 bases in between. The CDR3 has 12 residues. This CDR3 reads CASSFGANVLTF. DNA of the CDR3: TGCGCCAGCAGCTTTGGGGCCAACGTCCTGACTTTC.

Ten or more counts support this clonotype. The V and J genes are TRBV12-3 or TRBV12-4 and TRBJ1-1, with D uncertain. The CDR3 is made up of 15 amino acids. Trimming pared 7 bases from V and 3 bases from J, leaving 18 bases between. In DNA form, the CDR3 reads TGTGCCAGCACTCGACAAGAGCCCGCGTACACTGAAGCTTTCTTT. Its translation: CASTRQEPAYTEAFF.

The chain uses TRBV5-6 and TRBJ2-5, with D maybe TRBD2 (5 bases). Trimming took 0 bases from V and 6 from J, leaving 12 bases between them. The CDR3 contains 14 residues. Germline CDR1 is SGHDT and CDR2 is YYEEEE. CDR3: CASSLAAGGKTQYF. The CDR3 nucleotides are TGTGCCAGCAGCTTGGCCGCAGGAGGAAAGACCCAGTACTTC. Based on the CDR3 plus reference TRBV5-6 and TRBJ2-5, the full variable domain is DAGVTQSPTHLIKTRGQQVTLRCSPKSGHDTVSWYQQALGQGPQFIFQYYEEEERQRGNFPDRFSGHQFPNYSSELNVNALLLGDSALYLCASSLAAGGKTQYFGPGTRLLVL.

On this clonotype: This may be a read error: a much more frequent sequence differs by one nucleotide. The rearrangement joins TRBV5-1 to TRBJ2-1, with 9 bases fitting TRBD1. The CDR3 covers 16 residues. CDR1 is SGHRS and CDR2 is YFSETQ in the germline V gene. The CDR3 DNA reads TGCGCCAGCAGCGGACCGGGACAGGGATCTTACAATAAGCAGTTCTTC. Amino acids: CASSGPGQGSYNKQFF.

This clonotype came up once. A much larger clone differs from this one at a single base, so this may be a read error. The chain is built from TRBV11-2 and TRBJ1-3; D is undetermined. The CDR3 contains 13 residues. Per the germline V gene, CDR1 is SGHAT and CDR2 is FQNNGV. V lost 8 bases and J 7 bases, leaving 15 bases between the germline ends. In DNA, the CDR3 is TGTGCCAGCGGGGAAGGGTCGACGAACACCATATATTTT. This sequence encodes CASGEGSTNTIYF.

This clonotype showed up just a few times. The chain is built from TRBV6-1 and TRBJ2-1; a weak D match, TRBD2 (6 bases). Germline CDR1 reads MNHNS; CDR2 reads SASEGT. V was shortened by 7 bases and J by 4 bases, with 17 bases between the two germline ends. CDR3 length: 15 amino acids. The CDR3 protein is CASMNTWLAYNEQFF. The DNA of the CDR3 is TGTGCCAGCATGAATACGTGGCTAGCGTACAATGAGCAGTTCTTC.

This clonotype has a count of ten or more. This chain connects TRBV20-1 to TRBJ1-3, with 8 positions matching TRBD1. The V gene end was trimmed by 6 bases and the J gene end by 4 bases; junction bases not matched to a gene: 8. Looked up from germline, CDR1 is DFQATT and CDR2 is SNEGSKA (reference sequence). The CDR3 has 14 residues. The CDR3 here is CSAAGGGRGNTIYF. The CDR3, as DNA: TGCAGTGCCGCAGGGGGCGGGAGAGGAAACACCATATATTTT.

This clonotype was recorded many times. The V call is TRBV7-6, the J call TRBJ2-1; 11 bases are a match to TRBD2. The V segment lost 6 bases and the J segment 8 bases; nucleotides outside the gene matches: 15. The CDR3 runs 17 residues. Per germline, CDR1 SGHVS and CDR2 FNYEAQ. CDR3 residues: CASSFALAGDLMDEQFF. The CDR3 DNA reads as TGTGCCAGCAGTTTCGCACTAGCGGGAGACCTCATGGATGAGCAGTTCTTC.

The genes are TRBV2 and TRBJ1-5; no firm D call. This CDR3 contains 13 residues. Between the trimmed V and J ends, which lost 4 bases and 7 bases, there was a span of 11 bases. Germline V CDR1 and CDR2: SNHLY, FYNNEI. CDR3 sequence reads: CASSVGMEQPQHF. DNA for the CDR3: TGTGCCAGCAGTGTAGGGATGGAACAGCCCCAGCATTTT.

This chain links TRBV27 with TRBJ2-3; the match to TRBD2 covers 8 bases. Germline loops: CDR1 MNHEY, CDR2 SMNVEV (reference sequence). V gave up 6 bases and J gave up 5 bases; unmatched junction bases: 19. The CDR3 sequence is 18 residues long. CDR3 in amino acids: CASRNSGGAGGPRDTQYF. DNA of the CDR3: TGTGCCAGCAGGAACTCGGGGGGGGCGGGAGGCCCCAGAGATACGCAGTATTTT.

The V and J genes are TRBV5-1 and TRBJ2-3; D not resolved. This CDR3 has 16 amino acids. CDR1 is SGHRS and CDR2 is YFSETQ in the germline V gene. Trimming took 4 bases from V and 0 from J, leaving 15 bases between them. The chain's CDR3 is CASSLDLFPSTDTQYF. CDR3 DNA sequence: TGCGCCAGCAGCCTGGACCTTTTCCCTAGCACAGATACGCAGTATTTT. Complete variable domain (other parts from reference TRBV5-1 and TRBJ2-3): KAGVTQTPRYLIKTRGQQVTLSCSPISGHRSVSWYQQTPGQGLQFLFEYFSETQRNKGNFPGRFSGRQFSNSRSEMNVSTLELGDSALYLCASSLDLFPSTDTQYFGPGTRLTVL.

This clonotype has at least ten counts. The chain recombines TRBV30 with TRBJ2-3; possibly TRBD1 or TRBD2 for D (5 bases each). The CDR3 has 15 amino acids. The V gene lost 3 bases and the J gene lost 1 base, with 14 bases spanning the gap. CDR1 is GTSNPN and CDR2 is SVGIG in the germline V gene (reference sequence). The CDR3 here is CAWRGVQVGTDTQYF. The CDR3 DNA reads TGTGCCTGGAGGGGGGTTCAGGTGGGCACAGATACGCAGTATTTT.

This clonotype was seen a single time. The CDR3 coding sequence is TGTGCCAGCAGCCGGATGGGGGACAGTACCTACGAGCAGTACTTC. This translates into CASSRMGDSTYEQYF. The rearrangement uses TRBV5-6 and TRBJ2-7; 7 bases map to TRBD1. Losses at the gene ends were 4 bases for V and 2 bases for J; bases not matched to a gene: 9. The CDR3 is 15 residues long. CDR1 is SGHDT and CDR2 is YYEEEE in the germline V gene.

This clonotype was seen repeatedly, ten times or more. The chain carries TRBV11-2 and TRBJ2-1; 9 bases align to TRBD2. This CDR3 is 15 amino acids long. Germline assignment: CDR1 SGHAT and CDR2 FQNNGV. The junction had 3 bases not matched to a gene; V was cut back by 1 base and J by 5 bases. CDR3 sequence (DNA): TGTGCCAGCAGCTTAGTGACTAGCGGTGACAATGAGCAGTTCTTC. Amino acid sequence: CASSLVTSGDNEQFF.

This clonotype showed up just a few times. V and J are TRBV4-3 and TRBJ2-1, with TRBD2 identical over 7 bases. The V gene's germline CDR1 is LGHNA and CDR2 YSLEER. Trimming cost V 0 bases and J 9 bases; bases outside gene matches: 8. The CDR3 totals 15 residues. CDR3 sequence reads: CASSQEAAGSPEQFF. The CDR3 DNA reads as TGCGCCAGCAGCCAAGAGGCAGCGGGAAGCCCTGAGCAGTTCTTC.

In this sample, this clonotype turned up many times. The rearrangement links TRBV7-2 to TRBJ2-2; D remains unclear. V was cut by 1 base and J by 0 bases, with 6 bases left in between. This CDR3 is built from 15 residues. CDR1 is SGHTA, CDR2 FQGNSA, per germline. The CDR3: CASSLVNTNTGELFF. The CDR3 DNA sequence: TGTGCCAGCAGCTTAGTCAATACGAACACCGGGGAGCTGTTTTTT. The variable domain in full, with the rest retrieved from reference TRBV7-2 and TRBJ2-2, is GAGVSQSPSNKVTEKGKDVELRCDPISGHTALYWYRQSLGQGLEFLIYFQGNSAPDKSGLPSDRFSAERTGGSVSTLTIQRTQQEDSAVYLCASSLVNTNTGELFFGEGSRLTVL.

This clonotype was detected many times. The rearrangement uses TRBV6-6 and TRBJ2-3; no definite D call. V shed 7 bases and J shed 4 bases, with 18 bases lying between them. CDR1 is MNHNY, CDR2 SVGAGI, per germline (reference sequence). The CDR3 is 15 amino acids. CDR3 sequence reads: CASTNPGVRSDTQYF. DNA for the CDR3: TGTGCCAGCACCAACCCCGGAGTTCGGTCAGATACGCAGTATTTT.

This clonotype came up a few times. This rearrangement joins TRBV7-2 to TRBJ1-1, with D hard to call. The CDR3 length is 14 residues. V was cut by 1 base and J by 3 bases, with 9 bases left in between. The V gene's germline CDR1 is SGHTA and CDR2 FQGNSA. CDR3 in amino acids: CASSLVRVDTEAFF. Written as DNA, the CDR3 is TGTGCCAGCAGCTTAGTACGGGTCGACACTGAAGCTTTCTTT. The variable domain in full, completed from reference TRBV7-2 and TRBJ1-1, reads GAGVSQSPSNKVTEKGKDVELRCDPISGHTALYWYRQSLGQGLEFLIYFQGNSAPDKSGLPSDRFSAERTGGSVSTLTIQRTQQEDSAVYLCASSLVRVDTEAFFGQGTRLTVV.

This clonotype has only a few counts. The chain recombines TRBV18 with TRBJ1-5; D not resolved. Trimming took 3 bases from V and 7 from J, leaving 13 bases between them. Germline-derived CDR1 and CDR2 are KGHSH and LQKENI. This CDR3 has 14 residues. The CDR3 nucleotides are TGTGCCAGCTCACCGTCAGGAGTTAACCAGCCCCAGCATTTT. Protein: CASSPSGVNQPQHF.

This clonotype has at least ten counts. In nucleotides, the CDR3 is TGCAGTGCTAGAGATAAAGCCTACGAGCAGTACTTC. Its protein product is CSARDKAYEQYF. V gene TRBV20-1 combines with J gene TRBJ2-7, with D unresolved. The V gene lost 0 bases and the J gene lost 2 bases, with 5 bases spanning the gap. This CDR3 comprises 12 residues. The V gene's germline CDR1 is DFQATT and CDR2 SNEGSKA (reference sequence).

This clonotype appeared a single time. A much bigger clone sits one base away, suggesting this may be a read error. The rearrangement uses TRBV29-1 and TRBJ2-1; either TRBD1 or TRBD2 may fit D (5 bases each). CDR1 SQVTM and CDR2 ANQGSEA come from the germline V gene. The CDR3 loop spans 14 amino acids. V was trimmed by 6 bases and J by 8 bases, leaving 20 bases between them. The CDR3 loop is CSVEASRREYEQFF. Written as DNA, the CDR3 is TGCAGCGTGGAGGCCTCCCGCAGGGAGTATGAGCAGTTCTTC.

In this sample, this clonotype turned up many times. The V and J genes are TRBV9 and TRBJ2-5, with 12 bases fitting TRBD2. Germline V gene lookup returns CDR1 SGDLS and CDR2 YYNGEE. The CDR3 extends over 16 amino acids. The trim removed 6 bases at V and 1 base at J, leaving 7 bases unmatched. CDR3 sequence reads: CASTPGTSGLQETQYF. CDR3 DNA: TGTGCCAGCACCCCCGGGACTAGCGGGCTCCAAGAGACCCAGTACTTC.

A few counts support this clonotype. The chain links TRBV5-1 to TRBJ2-3; 7 positions agree with TRBD1. The CDR3 sequence is 16 residues long. The V gene end was trimmed by 4 bases and the J gene end by 2 bases; junction bases not matched to a gene: 10. Looked up from germline, CDR1 is SGHRS and CDR2 is YFSETQ. The CDR3 loop is CASSPPDRAPTDTQYF. CDR3 nucleotide sequence: TGCGCCAGCAGCCCTCCTGACAGGGCCCCCACAGATACGCAGTATTTT.

This chain joins TRBV20-1 and TRBJ1-6; 9 bases match TRBD1. J lost 5 bases, V lost 5 bases, and 1 base had no gene match. CDR1 DFQATT and CDR2 SNEGSKA come from the germline V gene (reference sequence). The CDR3 extends over 13 amino acids. The CDR3 bases are TGCAGTGCTTGGGACAGGGATAATTCACCCCTCCACTTT. It encodes CSAWDRDNSPLHF.

The rearrangement joins TRBV2 to TRBJ2-1; 7 bases map to TRBD1. Germline V gene data show CDR1 as SNHLY and CDR2 as FYNNEI. The junction had 3 bases not matched to a gene; V was cut back by 6 bases and J by 4 bases. This CDR3 contains 13 residues. The CDR3 region is CASRGTDYNEQFF. The CDR3 nucleotides read TGTGCCAGCAGAGGGACAGATTACAATGAGCAGTTCTTC.

This clonotype was observed a handful of times. The chain links TRBV28 to TRBJ2-7; D remains unclear. The V gene's germline CDR1 is MDHEN and CDR2 SYDVKM. CDR3 length: 16 residues. Trimming removed 5 bases at V and 2 bases at J, with 19 bases between. This chain's CDR3 is CASSPNDSPITYEQYF. In DNA form, the CDR3 reads TGTGCCAGCAGTCCAAACGACTCTCCAATCACCTACGAGCAGTACTTC. Combining the CDR3 with reference TRBV28 and TRBJ2-7 gives the whole variable domain DVKVTQSSRYLVKRTGEKVFLECVQDMDHENMFWYRQDPGLGLRLIYFSYDVKMKEKGDIPEGYSVSREKKERFSLILESASTNQTSMYLCASSPNDSPITYEQYFGPGTRLTVT.

The sample holds many counts of this clonotype. The rearrangement links TRBV6-2 or TRBV6-3 to TRBJ1-1; perhaps TRBD1 as D (5 bases). The CDR3 runs 13 residues. Per the germline V gene, CDR1 is MNHEY and CDR2 is SVGEGT. With 6 bases removed from V and 5 bases from J, the gap between germline ends came to 13 bases. CDR3 in DNA: TGTGCCAGCAGGGATACAGGAGGGACTGAAGCTTTCTTT. Its translation: CASRDTGGTEAFF.

This clonotype was recorded a few times. The chain employs TRBV7-6 and TRBJ2-7, with D uncertain. The germline V gene encodes CDR1 SGHVS and CDR2 FNYEAQ. CDR3 length: 14 residues. V was cut by 2 bases and J by 6 bases, with 14 bases left in between. For the CDR3, the DNA is TGTGCCAGCAGCTTATCGCTACCGGGTACCGAGCAGTACTTC. Encoded protein: CASSLSLPGTEQYF. The whole variable domain, filled in from reference TRBV7-6 and TRBJ2-7, reads GAGVSQSPRYKVTKRGQDVALRCDPISGHVSLYWYRQALGQGPEFLTYFNYEAQQDKSGLPNDRFSAERPEGSISTLTIQRTEQRDSAMYRCASSLSLPGTEQYFGPGTRLTVT.

At least ten counts were recorded for this clonotype. The chain carries TRBV20-1 and TRBJ1-1; D remains ambiguous. The V end was cut by 6 bases, the J end by 2 bases, with 13 bases between. This CDR3 has 13 residues. Germline V gene data show CDR1 as DFQATT and CDR2 as SNEGSKA (reference sequence). The CDR3 DNA sequence: TGCAGTGCCGCAGTTACGATTAACACTGAAGCTTTCTTT. Translating gives CSAAVTINTEAFF.